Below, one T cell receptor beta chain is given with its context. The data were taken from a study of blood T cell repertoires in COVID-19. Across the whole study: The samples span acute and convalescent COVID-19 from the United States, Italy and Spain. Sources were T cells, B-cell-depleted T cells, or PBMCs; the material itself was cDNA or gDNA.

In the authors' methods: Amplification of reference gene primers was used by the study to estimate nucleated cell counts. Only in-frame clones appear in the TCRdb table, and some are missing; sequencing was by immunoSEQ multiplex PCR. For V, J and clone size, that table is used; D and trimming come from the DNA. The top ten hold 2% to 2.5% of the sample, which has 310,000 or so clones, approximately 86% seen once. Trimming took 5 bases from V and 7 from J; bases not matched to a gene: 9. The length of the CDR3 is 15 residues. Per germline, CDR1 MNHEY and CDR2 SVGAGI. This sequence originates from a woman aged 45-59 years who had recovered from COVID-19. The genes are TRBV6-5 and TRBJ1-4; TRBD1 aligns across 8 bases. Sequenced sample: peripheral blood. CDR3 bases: TGTGCCAGCAGTCAGGGCAGGGGGCCAGGTGAAAAACTGTTTTTT. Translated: CASSQGRGPGEKLFF.